This TCR beta chain derives from a study of blood T cell repertoires in COVID-19. Whole-study context: The United States, Italy and Spain were the sources of the acute and convalescent COVID-19 samples. The analysed material was cDNA or gDNA that came from T cells, B-cell-depleted T cells, or PBMCs.

In the original processing: Amplification from reference gene primers served as the basis for estimated nucleated cell counts. Repertoires were generated with immunoSEQ multiplex PCR, while TCRdb's copy carries only in-frame clones and drops some. The DNA was the basis for D and trimming; V, J and clone size are from that table. This sample has about 98,000 clones, with about 89% found just once. V gave up 5 bases and J gave up 2 bases; unmatched junction bases: 6. CDR3 length: 15 residues. Germline CDR1 and CDR2: WNHNN and SYGVQD (reference sequence). This receptor was obtained from a man in his forties or fifties with acute or convalescent COVID-19. The sequenced material came from peripheral blood. V and J are TRBV10-1 and TRBJ2-7; 10 nucleotides line up with TRBD2. The CDR3 DNA follows: TGCGCCAGCAGTCCTTTAGCGGGAGGCCCCTACGAGCAGTACTTC. Residues: CASSPLAGGPYEQYF.